The 32 T cell receptor beta chains in this list originate from one sample, sequenced in a study of cytomegalovirus exposure and HLA in healthy donors. The repertoire was sequenced with immunoSEQ multiplex PCR; TCRdb's copy has only in-frame clones and lacks some. The repertoire has fewer than 300,000 clones, 88% of them found once; the top ten carry about 0.99%. Sample: PBMCs. These receptors originate from a woman under 30 in good health and CMV-seronegative.

This chain uses TRBV18 with TRBJ1-1, with D maybe TRBD1 (5 bases). This CDR3 has 16 residues. CDR1 and CDR2 from the germline V gene are KGHSH and LQKENI. Trimming cost V 2 bases and J 4 bases, with 17 bases left between them. Written as DNA, the CDR3 is TGTGCCAGCTCACCAGGGAGGGGAGGTATGACCACTGAAGCTTTCTTT. This gives the protein CASSPGRGGMTTEAFF. Filled out from reference TRBV18 and TRBJ1-1, the complete variable domain reads NAGVMQNPRHLVRRRGQEARLRCSPMKGHSHVYWYRQLPEEGLKFMVYLQKENIIDESGMPKERFSAEFPKEGPSILRIQQVVRGDSAAYFCASSPGRGGMTTEAFFGQGTRLTVV.

The chain links TRBV10-1 to TRBJ2-7, with TRBD2 identical over 12 bases. CDR1 and CDR2 (germline): WNHNN, SYGVQD (reference sequence). The CDR3 loop spans 17 amino acids. V lost 2 bases to trimming and J lost 5 bases; unmatched junction nucleotides: 10. The CDR3 loop is CASSEPGLAGRFDEQYF. The CDR3, as DNA: TGCGCCAGCAGTGAGCCAGGACTAGCGGGAAGATTCGACGAGCAGTACTTC.

The chain joins TRBV2 to TRBJ2-7; the D gene is possibly TRBD2 (5 bases). Germline-derived CDR1 and CDR2 are SNHLY and FYNNEI. The CDR3 contains 12 residues. V shed 3 bases and J shed 5 bases, with 8 bases lying between them. The CDR3, as DNA: TGTGCCAGCAGTGATCCCGGGGACGAGCAGTACTTC. Translation: CASSDPGDEQYF.

V usage is TRBV5-1 and J usage is TRBJ1-2; tentatively, D is TRBD1 (6 bases). The germline V gene has CDR1 SGHRS and CDR2 YFSETQ. V was pared by 3 bases and J by 2 bases, with 14 bases between. The CDR3 runs to 15 residues. The CDR3 region is CASSSSRGLNYGYTF. DNA for the CDR3: TGCGCCAGCAGCTCATCCAGGGGTCTCAACTATGGCTACACCTTC.

The V gene is TRBV25-1, the J gene TRBJ2-7, with TRBD1 identical over 8 bases. Germline CDR1 MGHDK, CDR2 SYGVNS. With 8 bases clipped from V and 4 bases from J, the junction kept 1 base outside the gene matches. This CDR3 region has 11 residues. In DNA form, the CDR3 reads TGTGCCAGCTGGACAGGGTACGAGCAGTACTTC. Its translation is CASWTGYEQYF.

The chain couples TRBV7-9 to TRBJ1-2; 9 bases fit TRBD1. CDR1 and CDR2 (germline): SEHNR, FQNEAQ (reference sequence). The CDR3 loop spans 15 amino acids. With 4 bases clipped from V and 5 bases from J, the junction kept 8 bases outside the gene matches. The CDR3 DNA reads as TGTGCCAGCAGCTCGAGAGACAGGGGGGATTATGGCTACACCTTC. It yields the protein CASSSRDRGDYGYTF.

The chain recombines TRBV7-3 with TRBJ2-7, with 14 nucleotides matching TRBD2. Germline CDR1 is SGHTA and CDR2 is FQGTGA. CDR3 length: 15 amino acids. J gave up 5 bases and V 4 bases, and 4 bases lay outside the gene matches. The DNA for the CDR3 is TGTGCCAGCAGCTCCGGGACTAGCGGGAGTAACGAGCAGTACTTC. This encodes CASSSGTSGSNEQYF.

The CDR3, as DNA: TGCGCCAGCAGCTTGACGGGGGATAGCAATCAGCCCCAGCATTTT. This translates into CASSLTGDSNQPQHF. The chain combines TRBV5-1 with TRBJ1-5; a possible D gene is TRBD1 (5 bases). The CDR3 is 15 amino acids. V lost 1 base and J lost 0, with 8 bases in between. The germline V gene has CDR1 SGHRS and CDR2 YFSETQ.

The V call is TRBV28, the J call TRBJ2-3; TRBD2 matches at 8 bases. The CDR3 is 15 residues long. The V gene end was trimmed by 7 bases and the J gene end by 1 base; junction bases not matched to a gene: 7. CDR1 is MDHEN, CDR2 SYDVKM, per germline. The CDR3 protein is CASTTGLGGTDTQYF. For the CDR3, the DNA is TGTGCCAGCACCACGGGACTAGGAGGCACAGATACGCAGTATTTT.

A single count supports this clone. The V call is TRBV19, the J call TRBJ2-2; the D gene is possibly TRBD2 (6 bases). Germline V gives CDR1 LNHDA, CDR2 SQIVND (reference sequence). The germline V and J ends were trimmed by 3 bases and 6 bases, with 20 bases remaining between them. This CDR3 has 17 amino acids. The CDR3 loop reads CASSIFPRRESPGELFF. DNA for the CDR3: TGTGCCAGTAGTATCTTCCCTAGGAGGGAGAGCCCCGGGGAGCTGTTTTTT. The whole variable domain, remainder taken from reference TRBV19 and TRBJ2-2, is DGGITQSPKYLFRKEGQNVTLSCEQNLNHDAMYWYRQDPGQGLRLIYYSQIVNDFQKGDIAEGYSVSREKKESFPLTVTSAQKNPTAFYLCASSIFPRRESPGELFFGEGSRLTVL.

This chain's CDR3 is CASSLGHRTATDTQYF. CDR3 DNA sequence: TGCGCCAGCAGCTTGGGTCACAGAACCGCCACAGATACGCAGTATTTT. The gene calls are TRBV5-1 and TRBJ2-3; D is unresolved. The V end lost 0 bases, the J end lost 2 bases, and 13 bases lay between the germline ends. Looked up from germline, CDR1 is SGHRS and CDR2 is YFSETQ. This CDR3 spans 16 amino acids. The full variable domain, with the rest looked up from reference TRBV5-1 and TRBJ2-3, is KAGVTQTPRYLIKTRGQQVTLSCSPISGHRSVSWYQQTPGQGLQFLFEYFSETQRNKGNFPGRFSGRQFSNSRSEMNVSTLELGDSALYLCASSLGHRTATDTQYFGPGTRLTVL.

The chain employs TRBV13 and TRBJ2-3; 7 positions match TRBD1. The CDR3 loop spans 15 amino acids. Germline loops: CDR1 PRHDT, CDR2 FYEKMQ (reference sequence). Losses at the gene ends were 4 bases for V and 2 bases for J; bases not matched to a gene: 6. DNA of the CDR3: TGTGCCAGCAGCTCCCGGGACAGCCTCACAGATACGCAGTATTTT. This encodes CASSSRDSLTDTQYF.

The chain has TRBV2 and TRBJ2-3; 9 bases match TRBD2. The CDR3 contains 15 residues. Germline V gene sequence: CDR1 SNHLY, CDR2 FYNNEI. Trimming cost V 5 bases and J 7 bases; bases outside gene matches: 10. CDR3 sequence: CASSNPAGGAYTQYF. The CDR3 bases are TGTGCCAGCAGTAACCCTGCGGGGGGGGCGTATACGCAGTATTTT.

The chain uses TRBV15 and TRBJ2-7; TRBD2 matches 8 bases. CDR3 length equals 14 residues. Germline V gene data show CDR1 as LNHNV and CDR2 as YYDKDF (reference sequence). The V gene end was trimmed by 4 bases and the J gene end by 6 bases; junction bases not matched to a gene: 8. This chain's CDR3 is CATSTLADLSEQYF. The CDR3 nucleotides are TGTGCCACCAGCACACTAGCGGACCTCTCCGAGCAGTACTTC.

The chain uses TRBV29-1 and TRBJ1-1; a weak D match, TRBD1 (5 bases). Germline V gives CDR1 SQVTM, CDR2 ANQGSEA. Trimming removed 1 base at V and 5 bases at J, with 14 bases between. The CDR3 consists of 14 residues. The CDR3 nucleotides are TGCAGCGTTGAAGGGGGGGGTGGGAGGACTGAAGCTTTCTTT. This encodes CSVEGGGGRTEAFF.

The gene calls are TRBV25-1 and TRBJ2-5; 8 positions agree with TRBD1. CDR1 and CDR2 from the germline V gene are MGHDK and SYGVNS. The CDR3 runs to 13 residues. The V gene end was trimmed by 10 bases and the J gene end by 5 bases; junction bases not matched to a gene: 9. CDR3 amino acids: CATSQGARETQYF. The CDR3 DNA reads TGTGCCACCTCCCAGGGGGCCCGTGAGACCCAGTACTTC.

The chain employs TRBV9 and TRBJ2-3, with TRBD1 matching 8 bases. The V and J ends lost 3 bases and 2 bases, in that order; junction bases with no gene match: 8. The length of the CDR3 is 16 residues. Looked up from germline, CDR1 is SGDLS and CDR2 is YYNGEE. For the CDR3, the DNA is TGTGCCAGCAGCGGAGGAGACAGGGGAAACACAGATACGCAGTATTTT. Translated: CASSGGDRGNTDTQYF.

CDR3 sequence: CASSFPGEYGYTF. DNA for the CDR3: TGTGCCAGCAGCTTCCCAGGTGAGTATGGCTACACCTTC. This sequence joins TRBV13 and TRBJ1-2; D is unclear. Germline V gene sequence: CDR1 PRHDT, CDR2 FYEKMQ (reference sequence). The CDR3 contains 13 residues. The V end lost 3 bases, the J end lost 5 bases, and 10 bases lay between the germline ends.

The J gene is TRBJ2-7, the V gene TRBV27; TRBD2 agrees at 7 bases. This CDR3 spans 16 amino acids. Looked up from germline, CDR1 is MNHEY and CDR2 is SMNVEV (reference sequence). V shed 0 bases and J 0 bases; nucleotides not matched to a gene: 5. The CDR3 loop reads CASSLSGLAASYEQYF. In nucleotides, the CDR3 is TGTGCCAGCAGTTTATCGGGGCTAGCGGCCTCCTACGAGCAGTACTTC.

This clone came up once. The gene calls are TRBV28 and TRBJ1-2; 7 bases are shared with TRBD1. CDR3 length equals 15 residues. Germline V lookup: CDR1 MDHEN, CDR2 SYDVKM. J lost 0 bases, V lost 6 bases, and 7 bases had no gene match. The CDR3 spells CASRPQGVANYGYTF. The CDR3 coding sequence is TGTGCCAGCAGACCGCAGGGGGTGGCTAACTATGGCTACACCTTC.

On this clone itself: One junction end does not reproduce the germline sequence, and a read error may be involved. The gene calls are TRBV7-8 and TRBJ2-1; D may be TRBD2 (5 bases). The CDR3 covers 17 residues. Germline values: CDR1 SGHVS, CDR2 FQNEAQ. CDR3 in DNA: TGTGCCAGCAGCTTAGTTCGACCCCGGGATCATTACAGTGAGCAGTTCTTC. It is translated as CASSLVRPRDHYSEQFF.

The V gene is TRBV27, the J gene TRBJ1-5; D is perhaps TRBD1 (5 bases). Germline CDR1 reads MNHEY; CDR2 reads SMNVEV (reference sequence). There are 15 residues in the CDR3. V was pared by 5 bases and J by 1 base, with 12 bases between. CDR3 bases: TGTGCCAGCAGTGGGGCAGAGGAAAGCAATCAGCCCCAGCATTTT. Amino acid sequence: CASSGAEESNQPQHF.

The chain couples TRBV13 to TRBJ2-5, with 9 positions matching TRBD1. CDR1 is PRHDT, CDR2 FYEKMQ, per germline (reference sequence). The CDR3 has 18 residues. The V gene end was trimmed by 6 bases and the J gene end by 3 bases; junction bases not matched to a gene: 17. CDR3 in DNA: TGTGCCAGCAGACCCCTACAGGGGGCTGGGTACGGAGAAGAGACCCAGTACTTC. Protein: CASRPLQGAGYGEETQYF.

V usage is TRBV4-1 and J usage is TRBJ2-3; D is perhaps TRBD2 (7 bases). This CDR3 has 17 amino acids. In germline, CDR1 is MGHRA, CDR2 YSYEKL. The V end lost 4 bases, the J end lost 4 bases, and 21 bases lay between the germline ends. CDR3 sequence reads: CASSLTGGGSTSDTQYF. The CDR3 nucleotides read TGCGCCAGCAGCCTCACTGGGGGCGGGAGTACGTCAGATACGCAGTATTTT.

The chain employs TRBV9 and TRBJ2-1; D may be TRBD2 (6 bases). V lost 4 bases, J lost 6 bases, and 14 bases lay in between. Germline-derived CDR1 and CDR2 are SGDLS and YYNGEE. This CDR3 has 14 residues. CDR3 sequence reads: CASSFRTKGNEQFF. The CDR3 DNA sequence: TGTGCCAGCAGCTTCCGGACTAAGGGCAATGAGCAGTTCTTC.

The chain recombines TRBV19 with TRBJ1-4, with 7 positions matching TRBD1. Germline V lookup: CDR1 LNHDA, CDR2 SQIVND (reference sequence). This CDR3 has 15 amino acids. Trimming cost V 5 bases and J 4 bases; bases outside gene matches: 7. The DNA of the CDR3 is TGTGCCAGTAGTCTTCGGACAGGTGATAATGAAAAACTGTTTTTT. Translated: CASSLRTGDNEKLFF.

This clone is a singleton in its sample. This rearrangement joins TRBV28 to TRBJ2-7, with TRBD1 as a possible D gene (6 bases). CDR1 and CDR2 (germline): MDHEN, SYDVKM. V lost 7 bases and J lost 3, with 22 bases in between. The CDR3 is made up of 16 amino acids. As DNA, the CDR3 is TGTGCCAGCATCCACCAGCTCCCGGACAGAAACTACGAGCAGTACTTC. Its translation is CASIHQLPDRNYEQYF.

V is TRBV27 and J is TRBJ1-5, with D unclear. V was cut by 6 bases and J by 0 bases, with 9 bases left in between. The CDR3 consists of 14 residues. CDR1 is MNHEY and CDR2 is SMNVEV in the germline V gene (reference sequence). In DNA form, the CDR3 reads TGTGCCAGCAGACTGAGAGCTAGCAATCAGCCCCAGCATTTT. Translated, it gives CASRLRASNQPQHF.

The V call is TRBV2, the J call TRBJ2-7; D may be TRBD2 (6 bases). V lost 3 bases, J lost 6 bases, and 15 bases lay in between. This CDR3 comprises 14 residues. Germline lookup yields CDR1 SNHLY and CDR2 FYNNEI. In DNA form, the CDR3 reads TGTGCCAGCAGTGATTTCCCGCCGGGAGCCGAGCAGTACTTC. This gives the protein CASSDFPPGAEQYF.

J is TRBJ1-5 and V is TRBV6-5; 7 positions match TRBD1. Germline lookup yields CDR1 MNHEY and CDR2 SVGAGI. After removal of 9 bases from V and 3 bases from J, the junction contained 8 bases not matched to a gene. The CDR3 extends over 14 amino acids. The CDR3 coding sequence is TGTGCCAGTTCGAAGGGACAGATCAATCAGCCCCAGCATTTT. This sequence encodes CASSKGQINQPQHF.

This chain connects TRBV9 to TRBJ2-5; 8 bases map to TRBD2. The CDR3 is made up of 15 amino acids. Germline trimming cut 2 bases from V and 5 bases from J; bases unmatched to any gene: 8. The germline CDR1 and CDR2 sequences are SGDLS and YYNGEE. The CDR3 sequence is CASSVGTRISETQYF. The CDR3 coding sequence is TGTGCCAGCAGCGTTGGGACTAGAATCAGCGAGACCCAGTACTTC.

V gene TRBV28 combines with J gene TRBJ1-5, with D perhaps matching TRBD1 (5 bases). The germline V gene has CDR1 MDHEN and CDR2 SYDVKM. V shed 5 bases and J shed 3 bases, with 20 bases lying between them. The CDR3 sequence is 17 residues long. CDR3 amino acids: CASSPIFRVLNNQPQHF. CDR3 in DNA: TGTGCCAGCAGTCCAATTTTCAGGGTGTTGAACAATCAGCCCCAGCATTTT.